The clone carrying this TCR beta chain occurred once. The antigen is not known. At one of its ends the junction is not consistent with the germline gene, which may arise from a read error. The time point denotes: newly diagnosed GD, antithyroid drugs for less than 3 months. Isolated PBMC RNA provided the starting material for the TCR library. The data were taken from a study of regulatory T cells in long-lasting Graves disease. Study at large: Antithyroid drugs had been given to newly diagnosed Graves' patients for under 3 months. Points from the study as a whole: Persistent disease was associated with favored TRBV28 usage and with favored use of TRBJ1-2 and TRBJ2-5.

Germline V gene lookup returns CDR1 SGHVS and CDR2 FQNEAQ. The length of the CDR3 is 19 residues. CDR3 regions were amplified by Arm-PCR using iRepertoire HTBI primers to build TCR beta libraries. TCRdb re-analysed the multiplex PCR reads in MiXCR, keeping a single row per CDR3 protein. Here the sample spans about 420,000 distinct CDR3 sequences, 16% being singletons. The same sample was also used in a study of T cells in Graves' hyperthyroidism and ophthalmopathy.

J is TRBJ2-2 and V is TRBV7-8, with 10 bases matching TRBD2. The sequences come from peripheral blood mononuclear cells (PBMCs), collected at new diagnosis, from a patient treated with antithyroid drugs. The TCR originated in a woman younger than 35 with Graves disease. This CDR3 is CASSSGSSIAGGYTGELLF. The CDR3 DNA is TGTGCCAGCAGCTCCGGTAGTTCCATAGCGGGAGGATACACCGGGGAGCTGCTTTTT.